Each of the 17 T cell receptor beta chains below was sequenced from the same sample in a study of siplizumab effects on memory and regulatory T cells (dated by TCRdb to between 2018 and 2021). Library generation was performed with the immunoSEQ multiplex PCR assay. TCRdb took over this immuneACCESS table, retaining in-frame rearrangements with V and J assigned. Such tables are incomplete; in checked studies, under half of the missing clones stem from an unresolved V gene, and the remainder is unexplained. The sample yields approximately 75,000 clones; 93% were counted once. The ten largest clones represent roughly 5.2% of the sample. Sample: CD8+ T cells sorted from blood. These receptors all come from a human donor in good health.

CDR3 residues: CASSTRGYEQYF. The CDR3 DNA reads TGTGCCAGCAGCACCAGGGGCTACGAGCAGTACTTC. The chain uses TRBV13 and TRBJ2-7; the D gene is possibly TRBD1 (6 bases). The CDR3 runs 12 residues. V lost 5 bases to trimming and J lost 3 bases, with 8 bases between them. Germline CDR1 is PRHDT and CDR2 is FYEKMQ (reference sequence).

The chain joins TRBV7-3 to TRBJ2-5; 11 bases match TRBD2. The CDR3 length is 14 residues. V trimming: 5 bases; J trimming: 3 bases; junction bases outside the gene matches: 2. The germline V gene encodes CDR1 SGHTA and CDR2 FQGTGA. CDR3 region: CASSPGLAEETQYF. The DNA for the CDR3 is TGTGCCAGCAGCCCGGGACTAGCGGAAGAGACCCAGTACTTC.

The chain uses TRBV7-9 and TRBJ2-1; no clear D gene. In germline, CDR1 is SEHNR, CDR2 FQNEAQ (reference sequence). This CDR3 has 15 residues. V lost 1 base to trimming and J lost 6 bases, with 13 bases between them. CDR3 loop: CASSLVGPVSNEQFF. CDR3 DNA sequence: TGTGCCAGCAGCTTAGTGGGCCCCGTGAGCAATGAGCAGTTCTTC. The variable domain in full, completed from reference TRBV7-9 and TRBJ2-1, reads DTGVSQNPRHKITKRGQNVTFRCDPISEHNRLYWYRQTLGQGPEFLTYFQNEAQLEKSRLLSDRFSAERPKGSFSTLEIQRTEQGDSAMYLCASSLVGPVSNEQFFGPGTRLTVL.

V usage is TRBV28 and J usage is TRBJ2-7; weak D call: TRBD2 (6 bases). The CDR3 spans 17 residues. Trimming removed 5 bases at V and 2 bases at J, with 22 bases between. CDR1 is MDHEN, CDR2 SYDVKM, per germline. CDR3 DNA sequence: TGTGCCAGCAGTCGAACCCTAGCGTTTGGGATGACCTACGAGCAGTACTTC. It translates to CASSRTLAFGMTYEQYF.

The J gene is TRBJ2-7, the V gene TRBV4-3; possibly TRBD1 for D (5 bases). The CDR3 consists of 15 residues. The V gene lost 1 base and the J gene lost 3 bases, with 13 bases spanning the gap. CDR1 is LGHNA and CDR2 is YSLEER in the germline V gene. CDR3 in DNA: TGCGCCAGCAGCCAAGGGACATCGTCTCTCTACGAGCAGTACTTC. This encodes CASSQGTSSLYEQYF.

The V call is TRBV4-1, the J call TRBJ2-1; 8 nucleotides align to TRBD1. Germline V gene sequence: CDR1 MGHRA, CDR2 YSYEKL. This CDR3 is built from 16 residues. V shed 6 bases and J 0 bases; nucleotides not matched to a gene: 7. The CDR3 sequence: CASRAGTGSSYNEQFF. The CDR3 DNA follows: TGCGCCAGCAGGGCCGGGACAGGTTCCTCCTACAATGAGCAGTTCTTC.

V gene TRBV14 combines with J gene TRBJ2-5; 10 positions match TRBD2. Germline-derived CDR1 and CDR2 are SGHDN and FVKESK. J was trimmed by 5 bases and V by 5 bases; bases with no gene match: 2. The CDR3 covers 13 residues. The DNA for the CDR3 is TGTGCCAGCAGCTTAGCGGGGGGTGAGACCCAGTACTTC. Translating gives CASSLAGGETQYF. The variable domain in full, completed from reference TRBV14 and TRBJ2-5, reads EAGVTQFPSHSVIEKGQTVTLRCDPISGHDNLYWYRRVMGKEIKFLLHFVKESKQDESGMPNNRFLAERTGGTYSTLKVQPAELEDSGVYFCASSLAGGETQYFGPGTRLLVL.

With respect to this clone: The germline gene is not matched at one end of the junction; a read error may be the cause. The V call is TRBV6-1, the J call TRBJ2-2, with TRBD2 identical over 11 bases. Germline V CDR1 and CDR2: MNHNS, SASEGT. This CDR3 has 17 amino acids. CDR3 in DNA: TGTGCCAGCAGTGAACCTCAGACTAGCGGGAACGCCGGGGAGCTGTTTTTT. Translated, it gives CASSEPQTSGNAGELFF.

The chain joins TRBV28 to TRBJ2-3; D is perhaps TRBD1 (6 bases). This CDR3 is 15 amino acids long. V gave up 5 bases and J gave up 1 base, with 13 bases separating them. Germline CDR1 is MDHEN and CDR2 is SYDVKM. The CDR3: CASSPQGTGTDTQYF. The CDR3 bases are TGTGCCAGCAGTCCCCAGGGGACGGGCACAGATACGCAGTATTTT.

The V call is TRBV2, the J call TRBJ2-3; a weak D match, TRBD2 (5 bases). The V end lost 4 bases, the J end lost 0 bases, and 11 bases lay between the germline ends. The germline V gene has CDR1 SNHLY and CDR2 FYNNEI. The CDR3 is 15 residues long. The CDR3 loop reads CASSGGLASTDTQYF. CDR3 bases: TGTGCCAGCAGTGGAGGGCTAGCCAGCACAGATACGCAGTATTTT.

The J gene is TRBJ1-1, the V gene TRBV4-1; unclear D gene. The CDR3 runs 12 residues. The V end lost 5 bases, the J end lost 5 bases, and 9 bases lay between the germline ends. Germline V lookup: CDR1 MGHRA, CDR2 YSYEKL. In DNA, the CDR3 is TGCGCCAGCAGCTCTCTGGGAACTGAAGCTTTCTTT. This codes for CASSSLGTEAFF.

The genes are TRBV5-1 and TRBJ2-7, with D perhaps matching TRBD1 (7 bases). The V end lost 3 bases, the J end lost 4 bases, and 14 bases lay between the germline ends. The CDR3 is 14 residues long. The germline V gene has CDR1 SGHRS and CDR2 YFSETQ. Here the CDR3 reads CASSWGDSQYEQYF. In nucleotides, the CDR3 is TGCGCCAGCAGCTGGGGGGACAGCCAATACGAGCAGTACTTC.

The rearrangement joins TRBV12-5 to TRBJ1-4; D ambiguous. In germline, CDR1 is LGHNT, CDR2 FRNRAP. The ends were cut back, 7 bases at V and 2 bases at J, with 11 bases in the middle. The CDR3 is 14 amino acids. CDR3 in DNA: TGTGCTAGTGCCGTTGGTGGGACTAATGAAAAACTGTTTTTT. This encodes CASAVGGTNEKLFF.

This clone was observed once. The V and J genes are TRBV27 and TRBJ1-6; possibly TRBD1 for D (6 bases). CDR1 and CDR2 (germline): MNHEY, SMNVEV (reference sequence). The V and J ends lost 6 bases and 3 bases respectively, with 15 bases between them. CDR3 length: 16 residues. The DNA of the CDR3 is TGTGCCAGCAGCCCAGGTGAAGGGGGCTATAATTCACCCCTCCACTTT. Translating it yields CASSPGEGGYNSPLHF.

The gene calls are TRBV12-5 and TRBJ2-1; D remains ambiguous. Trimming cost V 8 bases and J 0 bases, with 17 bases left between them. Germline V gene data show CDR1 as LGHNT and CDR2 as FRNRAP. CDR3 length: 16 residues. The CDR3 region has the DNA TGTGCTAGTAATGATCGCGAGATTGGCTCCTACAATGAGCAGTTCTTC. Its translation: CASNDREIGSYNEQFF.

This clone was recorded a few times. The chain recombines TRBV4-3 with TRBJ2-2; possibly TRBD2 for D (5 bases). The CDR3 is 13 residues long. V lost 8 bases and J 5 bases, leaving 12 bases between the germline ends. Germline CDR1 LGHNA, CDR2 YSLEER. The CDR3 DNA is TGCGCCAGCCTGGGGTCGGGGACCGGGGAGCTGTTTTTT. Its translation: CASLGSGTGELFF.

This chain links TRBV19 with TRBJ2-1; 8 nucleotides agree with TRBD1. CDR3 length: 15 residues. Germline V CDR1 and CDR2: LNHDA, SQIVND (reference sequence). Trimming cost V 6 bases and J 3 bases; bases outside gene matches: 7. Here the CDR3 reads CASSQQGVNYNEQFF. The CDR3 DNA follows: TGTGCCAGTAGCCAACAGGGGGTGAACTACAATGAGCAGTTCTTC.